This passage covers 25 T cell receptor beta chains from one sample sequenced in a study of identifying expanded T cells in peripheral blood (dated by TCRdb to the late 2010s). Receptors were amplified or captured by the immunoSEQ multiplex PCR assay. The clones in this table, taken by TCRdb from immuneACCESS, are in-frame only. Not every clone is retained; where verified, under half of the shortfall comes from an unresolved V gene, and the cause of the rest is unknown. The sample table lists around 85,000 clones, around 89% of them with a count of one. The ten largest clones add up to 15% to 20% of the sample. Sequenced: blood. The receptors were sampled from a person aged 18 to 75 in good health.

The DNA for the CDR3 is TGCGCCAGCAGCCAAGATCTGGAGCTTACGAGCGATGAGCAGTTCTTC. It specifies CASSQDLELTSDEQFF. The chain carries TRBV4-3 and TRBJ2-1, with unresolved D. The CDR3 sequence is 16 residues long. V was shortened by 0 bases and J by 8 bases, with 17 bases between the two germline ends. Germline V gene data show CDR1 as LGHNA and CDR2 as YSLEER.

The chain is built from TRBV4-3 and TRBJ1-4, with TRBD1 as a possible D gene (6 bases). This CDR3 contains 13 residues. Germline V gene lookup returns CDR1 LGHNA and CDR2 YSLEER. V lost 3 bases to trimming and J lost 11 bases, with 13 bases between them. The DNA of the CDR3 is TGCGCCAGCAGCCAGGCGGGACAAGGGAAACTGTTTTTT. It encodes CASSQAGQGKLFF.

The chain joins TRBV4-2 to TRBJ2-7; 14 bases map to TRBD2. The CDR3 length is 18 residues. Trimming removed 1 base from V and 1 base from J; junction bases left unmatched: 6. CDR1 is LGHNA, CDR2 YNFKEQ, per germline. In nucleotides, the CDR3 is TGTGCCAGCAGCCAAGGACTAGCGGGGGGGCCAGAGTCCTACGAGCAGTACTTC. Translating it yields CASSQGLAGGPESYEQYF.

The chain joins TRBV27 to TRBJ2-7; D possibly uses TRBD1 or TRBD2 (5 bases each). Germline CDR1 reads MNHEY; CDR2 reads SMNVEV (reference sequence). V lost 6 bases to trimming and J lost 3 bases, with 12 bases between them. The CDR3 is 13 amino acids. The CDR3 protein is CASRDPGGYEQYF. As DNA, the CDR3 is TGTGCCAGCAGGGACCCTGGGGGCTACGAGCAGTACTTC.

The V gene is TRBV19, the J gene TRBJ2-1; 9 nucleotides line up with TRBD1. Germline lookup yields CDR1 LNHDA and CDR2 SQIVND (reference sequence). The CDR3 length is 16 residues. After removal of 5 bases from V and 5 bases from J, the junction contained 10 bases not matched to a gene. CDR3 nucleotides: TGTGCCAGTAGTTGGGCCGGGACAGGGAGAAACAATGAGCAGTTCTTC. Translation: CASSWAGTGRNNEQFF.

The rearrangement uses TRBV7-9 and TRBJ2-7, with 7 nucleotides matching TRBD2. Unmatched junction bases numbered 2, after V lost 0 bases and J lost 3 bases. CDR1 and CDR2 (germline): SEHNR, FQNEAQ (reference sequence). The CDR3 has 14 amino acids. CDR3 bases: TGTGCCAGCAGCTTAGCTTCGGGGGGCTACGAGCAGTACTTC. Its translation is CASSLASGGYEQYF. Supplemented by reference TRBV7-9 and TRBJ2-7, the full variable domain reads DTGVSQNPRHKITKRGQNVTFRCDPISEHNRLYWYRQTLGQGPEFLTYFQNEAQLEKSRLLSDRFSAERPKGSFSTLEIQRTEQGDSAMYLCASSLASGGYEQYFGPGTRLTVT.

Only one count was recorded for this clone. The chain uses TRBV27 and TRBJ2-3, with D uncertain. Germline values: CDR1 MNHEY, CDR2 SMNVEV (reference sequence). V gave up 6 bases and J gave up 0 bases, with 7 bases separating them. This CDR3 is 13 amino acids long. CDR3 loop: CASSKASTDTQYF. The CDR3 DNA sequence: TGTGCCAGCAGCAAGGCTAGCACAGATACGCAGTATTTT.

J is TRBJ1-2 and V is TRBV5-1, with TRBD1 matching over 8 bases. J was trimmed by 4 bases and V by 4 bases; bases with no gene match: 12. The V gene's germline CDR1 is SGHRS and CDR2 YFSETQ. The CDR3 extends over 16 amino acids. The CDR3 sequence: CASSPHGQGVVYGYTF. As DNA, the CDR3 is TGCGCCAGCAGCCCCCACGGACAGGGTGTTGTCTATGGCTACACCTTC.

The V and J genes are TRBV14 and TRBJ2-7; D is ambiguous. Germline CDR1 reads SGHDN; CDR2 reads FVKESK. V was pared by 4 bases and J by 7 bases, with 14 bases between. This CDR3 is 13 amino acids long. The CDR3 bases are TGTGCCAGCAGCCCTCGGATTCACGGGGAGCAGTACTTC. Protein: CASSPRIHGEQYF.

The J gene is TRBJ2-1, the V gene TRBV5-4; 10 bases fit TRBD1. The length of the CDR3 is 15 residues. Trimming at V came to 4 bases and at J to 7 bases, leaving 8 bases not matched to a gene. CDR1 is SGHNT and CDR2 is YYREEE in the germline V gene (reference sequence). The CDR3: CASSVPGQGWNEQFF. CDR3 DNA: TGTGCCAGCAGCGTACCGGGACAGGGGTGGAATGAGCAGTTCTTC.

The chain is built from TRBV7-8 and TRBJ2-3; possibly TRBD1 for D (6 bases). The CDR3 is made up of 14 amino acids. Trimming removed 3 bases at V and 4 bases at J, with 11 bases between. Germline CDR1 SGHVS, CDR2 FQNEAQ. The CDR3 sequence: CASSFLQGADTQYF. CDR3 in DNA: TGTGCCAGCAGCTTCTTACAGGGCGCAGATACGCAGTATTTT.

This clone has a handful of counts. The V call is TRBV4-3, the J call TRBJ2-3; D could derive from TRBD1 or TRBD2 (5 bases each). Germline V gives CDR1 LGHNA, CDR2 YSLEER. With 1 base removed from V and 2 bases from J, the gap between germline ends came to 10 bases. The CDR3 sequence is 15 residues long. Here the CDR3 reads CASSQGDGHTDTQYF. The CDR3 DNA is TGCGCCAGCAGCCAAGGGGACGGTCACACAGATACGCAGTATTTT.

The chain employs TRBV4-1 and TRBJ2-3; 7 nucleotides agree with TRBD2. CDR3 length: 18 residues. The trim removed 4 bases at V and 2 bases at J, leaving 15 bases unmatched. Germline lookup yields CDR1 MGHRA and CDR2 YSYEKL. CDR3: CASSRTVGAGRTTDTQYF. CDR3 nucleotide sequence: TGCGCCAGCAGCCGGACCGTAGGAGCGGGGAGAACCACAGATACGCAGTATTTT.

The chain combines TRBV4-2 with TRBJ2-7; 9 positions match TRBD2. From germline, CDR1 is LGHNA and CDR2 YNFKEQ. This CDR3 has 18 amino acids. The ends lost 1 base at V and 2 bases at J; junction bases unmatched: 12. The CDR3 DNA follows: TGTGCCAGCAGCCAAGGCCCAGGGGTTGCGGGGGGGACCTACGAGCAGTACTTC. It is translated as CASSQGPGVAGGTYEQYF.

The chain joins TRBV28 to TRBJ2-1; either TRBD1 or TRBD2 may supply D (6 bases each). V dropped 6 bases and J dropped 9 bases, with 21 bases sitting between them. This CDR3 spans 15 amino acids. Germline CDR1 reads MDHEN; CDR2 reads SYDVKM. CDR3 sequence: CASSDVQKQGGEQFF. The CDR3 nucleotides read TGTGCCAGCAGCGACGTCCAAAAACAGGGAGGTGAGCAGTTCTTC.

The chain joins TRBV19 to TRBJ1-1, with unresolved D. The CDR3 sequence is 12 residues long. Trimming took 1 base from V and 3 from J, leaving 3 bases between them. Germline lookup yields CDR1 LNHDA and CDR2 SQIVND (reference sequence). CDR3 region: CASSIGYTEAFF. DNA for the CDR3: TGTGCCAGTAGTATAGGGTACACTGAAGCTTTCTTT.

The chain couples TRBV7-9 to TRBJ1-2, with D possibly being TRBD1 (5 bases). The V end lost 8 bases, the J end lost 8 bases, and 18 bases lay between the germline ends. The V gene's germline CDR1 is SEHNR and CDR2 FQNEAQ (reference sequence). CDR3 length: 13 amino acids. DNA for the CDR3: TGTGCCAGCCTTGGGGCAGGGCGTAGGGGCTACACCTTC. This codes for CASLGAGRRGYTF.

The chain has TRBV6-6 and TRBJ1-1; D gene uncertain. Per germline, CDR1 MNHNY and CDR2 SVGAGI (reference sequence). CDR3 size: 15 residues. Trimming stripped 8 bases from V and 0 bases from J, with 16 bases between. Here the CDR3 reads CASVRPALMNTEAFF. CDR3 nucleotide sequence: TGTGCCAGCGTCAGGCCCGCTTTAATGAACACTGAAGCTTTCTTT.

CDR3 region: CASSLSSLGADTQYF. The CDR3, as DNA: TGTGCCAGCAGTTTAAGCAGTCTCGGGGCAGATACGCAGTATTTT. This rearrangement joins TRBV28 to TRBJ2-3; a possible D gene is TRBD2 (5 bases). Trimming cost V 2 bases and J 4 bases, with 13 bases left between them. Germline V gene sequence: CDR1 MDHEN, CDR2 SYDVKM. CDR3 length: 15 amino acids.

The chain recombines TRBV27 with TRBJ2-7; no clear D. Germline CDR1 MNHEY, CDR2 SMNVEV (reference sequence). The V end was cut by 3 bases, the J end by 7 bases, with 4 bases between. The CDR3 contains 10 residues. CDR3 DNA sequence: TGTGCCAGCAGTTTTCCTGAGCAGTACTTC. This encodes CASSFPEQYF.

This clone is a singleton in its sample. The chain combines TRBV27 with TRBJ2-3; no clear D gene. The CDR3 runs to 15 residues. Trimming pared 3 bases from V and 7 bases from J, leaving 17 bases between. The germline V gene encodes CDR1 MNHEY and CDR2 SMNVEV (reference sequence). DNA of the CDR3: TGTGCCAGCAGTTTGGGCGTTTCCGCGATTAATACGCAGTATTTT. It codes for CASSLGVSAINTQYF.

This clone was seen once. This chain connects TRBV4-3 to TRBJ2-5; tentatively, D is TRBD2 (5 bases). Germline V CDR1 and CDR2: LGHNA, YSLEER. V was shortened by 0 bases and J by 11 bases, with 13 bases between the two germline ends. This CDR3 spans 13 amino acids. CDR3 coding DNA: TGCGCCAGCAGCCAAGACTCGAGGGTAGCTCAGTACTTC. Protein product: CASSQDSRVAQYF.

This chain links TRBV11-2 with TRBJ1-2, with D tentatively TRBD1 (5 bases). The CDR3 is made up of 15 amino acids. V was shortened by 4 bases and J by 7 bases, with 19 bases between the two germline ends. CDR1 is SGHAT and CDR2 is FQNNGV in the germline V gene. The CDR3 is CASSSTGTAIGGYTF. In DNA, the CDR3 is TGTGCCAGCAGCTCTACCGGGACGGCGATCGGTGGCTACACCTTC.

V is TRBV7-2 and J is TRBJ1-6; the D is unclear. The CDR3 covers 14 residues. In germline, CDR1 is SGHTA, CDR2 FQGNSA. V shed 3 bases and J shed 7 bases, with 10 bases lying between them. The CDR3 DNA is TGTGCCAGCAGCTTTTTGGTTGGGAATTCACCCCTCCACTTT. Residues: CASSFLVGNSPLHF.

The CDR3 loop reads CASTAGWENTGELFF. Written as DNA, the CDR3 is TGTGCCAGCACCGCGGGTTGGGAAAACACCGGGGAGCTGTTTTTT. The chain recombines TRBV5-4 with TRBJ2-2; a possible D gene is TRBD2 (5 bases). The CDR3 has 15 amino acids. Trimming removed 6 bases at V and 2 bases at J, with 14 bases between. Germline V lookup: CDR1 SGHNT, CDR2 YYREEE (reference sequence). The full variable domain, with the rest looked up from reference TRBV5-4 and TRBJ2-2, is ETGVTQSPTHLIKTRGQQVTLRCSSQSGHNTVSWYQQALGQGPQFIFQYYREEENGRGNFPPRFSGLQFPNYSSELNVNALELDDSALYLCASTAGWENTGELFFGEGSRLTVL.